Each of the 25 T cell receptor beta chains below was sequenced from the same sample in a study of OX40 agonist ivuxolimab in advanced cancers. Assay: immunoSEQ multiplex PCR; the TCRdb copy retains only in-frame clones and omits some. Of 80,000 or so clones listed, just under 85% were seen once; the top ten hold just under 25%. Sequenced material: CD4+ or CD8+ T cells sorted from blood, taken in a trial of the OX40 agonist ivuxolimab. Receptors were obtained from an adult with an advanced solid tumor such as melanoma, head and neck, liver or kidney cancer.

This clone was counted between two and nine times. A read error may produce the germline difference seen at one junction end. The chain employs TRBV5-6 and TRBJ1-5, with D maybe TRBD1 (5 bases). The CDR3 consists of 12 residues. Germline V lookup: CDR1 SGHDT, CDR2 YYEEEE. CDR3 loop: CASSYGKGIIAF. In DNA, the CDR3 is TGTGCCAGCAGCTACGGAAAGGGGATTATTGCCTTT.

The chain uses TRBV18 and TRBJ2-5, with 11 bases aligning to TRBD2. Trimming at V came to 5 bases and at J to 3 bases, leaving 2 bases not matched to a gene. This CDR3 comprises 14 residues. Germline V gives CDR1 KGHSH, CDR2 LQKENI. This chain's CDR3 is CASSGLAGEETQYF. For the CDR3, the DNA is TGTGCCAGCTCAGGACTAGCGGGTGAAGAGACCCAGTACTTC.

The chain uses TRBV7-2 and TRBJ2-2; TRBD1 is a possible D gene (5 bases). The CDR3 extends over 14 amino acids. Per germline, CDR1 SGHTA and CDR2 FQGNSA. V lost 2 bases and J 1 base, leaving 5 bases between the germline ends. The CDR3 is CASSLQGNTGELFF. The CDR3 DNA is TGTGCCAGCAGCTTACAGGGGAACACCGGGGAGCTGTTTTTT. The whole variable domain, filled in from reference TRBV7-2 and TRBJ2-2, reads GAGVSQSPSNKVTEKGKDVELRCDPISGHTALYWYRQSLGQGLEFLIYFQGNSAPDKSGLPSDRFSAERTGGSVSTLTIQRTQQEDSAVYLCASSLQGNTGELFFGEGSRLTVL.

The chain employs TRBV4-1 and TRBJ1-4, with 8 bases matching TRBD1. This CDR3 is 19 amino acids long. CDR1 MGHRA and CDR2 YSYEKL come from the germline V gene. V lost 0 bases and J lost 0; bases outside the gene matches: 9. The CDR3 loop reads CASSQDKTGDPPTNEKLFF. The CDR3 coding sequence is TGCGCCAGCAGCCAAGATAAGACAGGGGACCCCCCAACTAATGAAAAACTGTTTTTT.

This clone was detected a few times. V and J are TRBV5-1 and TRBJ2-5, with D hard to call. The germline CDR1 and CDR2 sequences are SGHRS and YFSETQ. Trimming pared 0 bases from V and 4 bases from J, leaving 10 bases between. The CDR3 is 14 amino acids. The CDR3 bases are TGCGCCAGCAGCTTGGACCTGGGTAGAGAGACCCAGTACTTC. This translates into CASSLDLGRETQYF.

The chain has TRBV30 and TRBJ1-3, with D hard to call. Germline lookup yields CDR1 GTSNPN and CDR2 SVGIG (reference sequence). This CDR3 has 14 residues. The V gene lost 2 bases and the J gene lost 0 bases, with 8 bases spanning the gap. CDR3 nucleotide sequence: TGTGCCTGGAGTCAGACCTTCTCTGGAAACACCATATATTTT. Encoded protein: CAWSQTFSGNTIYF.

The J gene is TRBJ1-5, the V gene TRBV19; 8 nucleotides match TRBD1. Unmatched junction bases numbered 9, after V lost 2 bases and J lost 9 bases. This CDR3 contains 15 residues. Germline CDR1 reads LNHDA; CDR2 reads SQIVND (reference sequence). CDR3 coding DNA: TGTGCCAGTAGTATATCAGGACAGGGTTATCGGCCCCAGCATTTT. Its protein is CASSISGQGYRPQHF. Based on the CDR3 plus reference TRBV19 and TRBJ1-5, the full variable domain is DGGITQSPKYLFRKEGQNVTLSCEQNLNHDAMYWYRQDPGQGLRLIYYSQIVNDFQKGDIAEGYSVSREKKESFPLTVTSAQKNPTAFYLCASSISGQGYRPQHFGDGTRLSIL.

The chain uses TRBV9 and TRBJ1-3; D is perhaps TRBD1 (6 bases). The CDR3 runs to 16 residues. Germline lookup yields CDR1 SGDLS and CDR2 YYNGEE. V was clipped by 0 bases and J by 5 bases, with 15 bases between them. CDR3 nucleotides: TGTGCCAGCAGCGTAGCCTCGTGGGGGGCGCGAAACACCATATATTTT. Its protein is CASSVASWGARNTIYF.

The CDR3 DNA reads as TGTGCCAGCAGCTCCGACACGTACAATGAGCAGTTCTTC. This sequence encodes CASSSDTYNEQFF. The genes are TRBV11-2 and TRBJ2-1; no firm D call. The germline gives CDR1 SGHAT, CDR2 FQNNGV. This CDR3 comprises 13 residues. V was cut by 4 bases and J by 4 bases, with 8 bases left in between.

The rearrangement links TRBV6-7 to TRBJ1-4; unclear D gene. TRBV6-7 is placed among ORFs of uncertain function. V gave up 11 bases and J gave up 1 base, with 11 bases separating them. The CDR3 loop spans 13 amino acids. DNA for the CDR3: TGTGCCTGCCCCCGGAGAACTAATGAAAAACTGTTTTTT. Amino acid sequence: CACPRRTNEKLFF.

This sequence joins TRBV5-1 and TRBJ2-1, with 10 bases lining up with TRBD1. The ends lost 6 bases at V and 9 bases at J; junction bases unmatched: 12. The CDR3 covers 15 residues. CDR1 is SGHRS, CDR2 YFSETQ, per germline. CDR3 sequence (DNA): TGCGCCAGCACCGACCCGGGACAGGGGACCGTTGAGCAGTTCTTC. Its protein is CASTDPGQGTVEQFF.

A single count supports this clone. The rearrangement uses TRBV5-4 and TRBJ2-3; TRBD2 agrees at 7 bases. J was trimmed by 6 bases and V by 2 bases; bases with no gene match: 6. The CDR3 contains 14 residues. Germline loops: CDR1 SGHNT, CDR2 YYREEE (reference sequence). For the CDR3, the DNA is TGTGCCAGCAGCTTTACTAGCGAGAGGGATACGCAGTATTTT. Amino acids: CASSFTSERDTQYF.

The rearrangement links TRBV15 to TRBJ1-2, with D unclear. Between the trimmed V and J ends, which lost 3 bases and 8 bases, there was a span of 16 bases. From germline, CDR1 is LNHNV and CDR2 YYDKDF (reference sequence). The CDR3 has 14 residues. For the CDR3, the DNA is TGTGCCACCAGCAGGCCCGGGATCACGGAAGGCTACACCTTC. It yields the protein CATSRPGITEGYTF.

The chain employs TRBV21-1 and TRBJ2-5; TRBD2, the D gene given by the table, was not confirmed from the DNA. TRBV21-1 is annotated as a pseudogene. The CDR3 consists of 19 residues. The CDR3 bases are TGTGCCAGCAGCAACGCCCGAAGAACCGGGGGGGACTGCCAAGAGACCCAGTACTTC. Translating gives CASSNARRTGGDCQETQYF.

The V call is TRBV27, the J call TRBJ1-4; the match to TRBD1 covers 9 bases. The CDR3 sequence is 15 residues long. Per germline, CDR1 MNHEY and CDR2 SMNVEV (reference sequence). V was clipped by 1 base and J by 6 bases; unmatched bases: 3. The CDR3 is CASSLLTGGHEKLFF. In nucleotides, the CDR3 is TGTGCCAGCAGTTTATTAACAGGGGGCCATGAAAAACTGTTTTTT.

The rearrangement links TRBV5-4 to TRBJ2-7; 8 nucleotides line up with TRBD1. This CDR3 spans 14 amino acids. V was pared by 3 bases and J by 5 bases, with 7 bases of the junction left unmatched. CDR1 and CDR2 (germline): SGHNT, YYREEE (reference sequence). The CDR3, as DNA: TGTGCCAGCAGCTCCCCCGGGACAGGAGACGAGCAGTACTTC. Translated: CASSSPGTGDEQYF.

The chain joins TRBV7-6 to TRBJ2-7; maybe TRBD1 (6 bases). V was cut by 3 bases and J by 1 base, with 16 bases left in between. CDR3 length equals 16 residues. Germline V CDR1 and CDR2: SGHVS, FNYEAQ. The CDR3 protein is CASSLFPSDRSYEQYF. DNA for the CDR3: TGTGCCAGCAGCTTGTTTCCTTCTGACAGGTCCTACGAGCAGTACTTC.

The chain has TRBV15 and TRBJ1-1; D is ambiguous. The CDR3 length is 13 residues. CDR1 and CDR2 from the germline V gene are LNHNV and YYDKDF (reference sequence). V lost 1 base to trimming and J lost 0 bases, with 3 bases between them. CDR3 nucleotide sequence: TGTGCCACCAGCAGAGTAATGAACACTGAAGCTTTCTTT. Encoded protein: CATSRVMNTEAFF.

This chain connects TRBV13 to TRBJ2-5; 13 nucleotides line up with TRBD2. The V and J ends lost 5 bases and 3 bases, in that order; junction bases with no gene match: 6. Germline lookup yields CDR1 PRHDT and CDR2 FYEKMQ (reference sequence). This CDR3 has 16 amino acids. The CDR3 nucleotides are TGTGCCAGCAGCACCGGACTAGCGGGAGTTAAAGAGACCCAGTACTTC. Translated: CASSTGLAGVKETQYF.

This clone appeared a few times. V and J are TRBV7-6 and TRBJ2-7; 11 bases are a match to TRBD2. Germline trimming cut 5 bases from V and 4 bases from J; bases unmatched to any gene: 4. The CDR3 is 14 amino acids. Germline V lookup: CDR1 SGHVS, CDR2 FNYEAQ. The CDR3 nucleotides are TGTGCCAGCAGCCCCCGACTAGCGGGATACGAGCAGTACTTC. Amino acid sequence: CASSPRLAGYEQYF.

This rearrangement joins TRBV5-1 to TRBJ2-4; 9 bases are a match to TRBD2. CDR1 and CDR2 (germline): SGHRS, YFSETQ. Trimming at V came to 7 bases and at J to 8 bases, leaving 10 bases not matched to a gene. This CDR3 is built from 14 residues. For the CDR3, the DNA is TGCGCCAGCTCTACCAGCGGGGGGAGTGACATTCAGTACTTC. It translates to CASSTSGGSDIQYF.

J is TRBJ1-4 and V is TRBV15; 9 bases match TRBD1. Trimming at V came to 8 bases and at J to 9 bases, leaving 13 bases not matched to a gene. CDR3 length: 15 amino acids. Germline assignment: CDR1 LNHNV and CDR2 YYDKDF (reference sequence). The CDR3 sequence: CATDPGTGKFQKLFF. DNA for the CDR3: TGTGCCACCGATCCCGGGACAGGGAAATTTCAAAAACTGTTTTTT.

In this sample, this clone turned up a few times. The chain recombines TRBV9 with TRBJ1-2; D unclear. Germline V gene sequence: CDR1 SGDLS, CDR2 YYNGEE. Trimming removed 0 bases from V and 3 bases from J, with 9 bases in between. CDR3 size: 14 residues. CDR3 amino acids: CASSVVDGYYGYTF. The CDR3 nucleotides are TGTGCCAGCAGCGTAGTGGACGGATACTATGGCTACACCTTC.

This sequence joins TRBV5-3 and TRBJ2-3; possible D gene TRBD2, 6 bases. TRBV5-3 is noted as an ORF with a role that remains uncertain. This CDR3 has 15 amino acids. V was shortened by 0 bases and J by 1 base, with 9 bases between the two germline ends. CDR3 in DNA: TGTGCCAGAAGCTTGGAGGGACTGCGCACAGATACGCAGTATTTT. This encodes CARSLEGLRTDTQYF.

The V and J genes are TRBV27 and TRBJ2-1, with unresolved D. The CDR3 covers 14 residues. The germline CDR1 and CDR2 sequences are MNHEY and SMNVEV (reference sequence). V gave up 2 bases and J gave up 4 bases, with 9 bases separating them. CDR3 residues: CASSLGVRYNEQFF. The DNA for the CDR3 is TGTGCCAGCAGTTTAGGGGTCCGATACAATGAGCAGTTCTTC.